This T cell receptor beta chain was retrieved from a study of brain T cells in children with intractable seizures. The CDR3 runs 16 residues. V lost 1 base, J lost 0 bases, and 13 bases lay in between. Germline CDR1 reads SGHRS; CDR2 reads YFSETQ. Produced via immunoSEQ multiplex PCR; TCRdb's table is partial and in-frame only. The data contain 300,000 to 400,000 clones, over 90% of them singletons. Time point indicated: blood from clinic visit 5 months post-surgery; TSC patient then seizure free. This sample comprised peripheral blood, obtained around 5 months after surgery. The gene calls are TRBV5-1 and TRBJ1-2; D remains ambiguous. This receptor was taken from a boy under three years old with tuberous sclerosis and intractable seizures. CDR3 residues: CASSLYGASTNYGYTF. The CDR3 bases are TGCGCCAGCAGCTTGTATGGAGCCTCCACTAACTATGGCTACACCTTC.